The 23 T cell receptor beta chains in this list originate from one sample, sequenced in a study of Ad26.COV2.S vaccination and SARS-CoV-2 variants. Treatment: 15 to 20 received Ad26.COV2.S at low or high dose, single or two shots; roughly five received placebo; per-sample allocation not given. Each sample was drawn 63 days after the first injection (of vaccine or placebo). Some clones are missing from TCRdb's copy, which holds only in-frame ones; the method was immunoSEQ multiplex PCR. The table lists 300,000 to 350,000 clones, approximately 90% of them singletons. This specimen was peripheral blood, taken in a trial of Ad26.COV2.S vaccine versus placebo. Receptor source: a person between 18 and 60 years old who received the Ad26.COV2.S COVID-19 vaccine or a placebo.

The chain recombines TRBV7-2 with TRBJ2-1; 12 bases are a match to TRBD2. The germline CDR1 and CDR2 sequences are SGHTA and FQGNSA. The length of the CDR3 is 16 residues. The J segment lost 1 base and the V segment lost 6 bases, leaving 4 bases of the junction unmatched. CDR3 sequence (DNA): TGTGCCAGCAGGCGCGGACTAGCGGGATCCTACAATGAGCAGTTCTTC. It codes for CASRRGLAGSYNEQFF.

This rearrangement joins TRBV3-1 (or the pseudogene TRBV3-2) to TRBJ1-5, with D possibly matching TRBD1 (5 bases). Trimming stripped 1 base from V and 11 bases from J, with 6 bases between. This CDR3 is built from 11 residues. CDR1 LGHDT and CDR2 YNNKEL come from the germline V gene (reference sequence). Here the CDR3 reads CASSQGGAQHF. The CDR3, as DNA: TGTGCCAGCAGCCAAGGAGGGGCCCAGCATTTT.

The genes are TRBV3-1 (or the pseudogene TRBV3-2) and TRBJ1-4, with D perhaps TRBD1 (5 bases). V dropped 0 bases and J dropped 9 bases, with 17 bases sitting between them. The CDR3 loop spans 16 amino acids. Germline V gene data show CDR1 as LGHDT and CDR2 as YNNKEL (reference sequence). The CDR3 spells CASSQDGGVVGKKLFF. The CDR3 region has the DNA TGTGCCAGCAGCCAAGATGGAGGGGTAGTAGGGAAAAAACTGTTTTTT.

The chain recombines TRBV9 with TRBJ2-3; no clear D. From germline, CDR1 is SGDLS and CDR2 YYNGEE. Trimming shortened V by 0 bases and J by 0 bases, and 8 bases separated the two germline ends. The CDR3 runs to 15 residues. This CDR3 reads CASSVEQTSTDTQYF. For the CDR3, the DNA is TGTGCCAGCAGCGTAGAACAGACTAGCACAGATACGCAGTATTTT.

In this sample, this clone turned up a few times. The CDR3, as DNA: TGCGCCAGCAGCCAAGATCCCGGACAGGGGGCGCGAGCGTTTGGCTACACCTTC. Translated: CASSQDPGQGARAFGYTF. The V gene is TRBV4-1, the J gene TRBJ1-2; 11 nucleotides agree with TRBD1. In germline, CDR1 is MGHRA, CDR2 YSYEKL. The V segment lost 0 bases and the J segment 7 bases; nucleotides outside the gene matches: 13. The CDR3 has 18 residues.

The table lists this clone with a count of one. The CDR3 region is CSARDPSYTF. The CDR3 nucleotides are TGCAGTGCTAGAGATCCGAGCTACACCTTC. The chain links TRBV20-1 to TRBJ1-2; D unclear. The CDR3 runs to 10 residues. The V gene lost 0 bases and the J gene lost 9 bases, with 5 bases spanning the gap. The germline V gene has CDR1 DFQATT and CDR2 SNEGSKA (reference sequence).

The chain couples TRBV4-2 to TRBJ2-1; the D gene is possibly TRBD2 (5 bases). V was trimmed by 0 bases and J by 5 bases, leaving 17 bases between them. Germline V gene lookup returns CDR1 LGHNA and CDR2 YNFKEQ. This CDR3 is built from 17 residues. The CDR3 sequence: CASSQDQFGILNNEQFF. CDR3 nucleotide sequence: TGTGCCAGCAGCCAAGATCAATTCGGGATACTAAACAATGAGCAGTTCTTC.

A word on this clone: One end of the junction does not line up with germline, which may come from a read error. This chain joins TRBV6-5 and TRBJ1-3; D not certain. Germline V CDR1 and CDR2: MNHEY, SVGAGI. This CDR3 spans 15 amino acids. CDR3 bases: TGTGCCAGCAGTTACGGTCTTCATCCTGGCAACACCATATATTTT. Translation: CASSYGLHPGNTIYF.

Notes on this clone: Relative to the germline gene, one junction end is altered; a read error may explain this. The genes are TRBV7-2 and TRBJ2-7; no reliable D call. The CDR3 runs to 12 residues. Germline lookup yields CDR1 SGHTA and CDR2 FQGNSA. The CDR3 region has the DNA TGTGCCAGCAGCTTAGTAAACGGCCCTAGGGACTTC. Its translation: CASSLVNGPRDF.

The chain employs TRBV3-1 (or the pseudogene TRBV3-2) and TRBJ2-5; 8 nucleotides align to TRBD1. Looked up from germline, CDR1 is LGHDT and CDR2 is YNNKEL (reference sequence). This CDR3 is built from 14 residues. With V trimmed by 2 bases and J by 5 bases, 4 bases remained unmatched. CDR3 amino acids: CASSQRTGRETQYF. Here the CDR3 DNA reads TGTGCCAGCAGCCAAAGGACAGGGCGTGAGACCCAGTACTTC.

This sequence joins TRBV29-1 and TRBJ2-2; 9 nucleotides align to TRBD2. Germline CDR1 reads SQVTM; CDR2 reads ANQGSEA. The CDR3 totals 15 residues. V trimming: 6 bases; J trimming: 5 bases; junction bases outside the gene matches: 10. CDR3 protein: CSVLPGLAPTGELFF. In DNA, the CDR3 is TGCAGCGTCTTACCGGGACTAGCTCCTACCGGGGAGCTGTTTTTT.

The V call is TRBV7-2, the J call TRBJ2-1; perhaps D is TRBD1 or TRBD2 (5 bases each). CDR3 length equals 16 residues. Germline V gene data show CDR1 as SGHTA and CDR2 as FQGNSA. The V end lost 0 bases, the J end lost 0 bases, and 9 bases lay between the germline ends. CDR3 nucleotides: TGTGCCAGCAGCTTAGCGCCAGGGAGCTCCTACAATGAGCAGTTCTTC. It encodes CASSLAPGSSYNEQFF.

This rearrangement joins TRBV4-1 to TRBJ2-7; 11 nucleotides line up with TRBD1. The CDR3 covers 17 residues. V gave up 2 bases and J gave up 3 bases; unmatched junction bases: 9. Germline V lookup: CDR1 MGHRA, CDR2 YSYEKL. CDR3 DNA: TGCGCCAGCAGCCAATTTCCCCCGGGACAGGGGGTCTACGAGCAGTACTTC. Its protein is CASSQFPPGQGVYEQYF.

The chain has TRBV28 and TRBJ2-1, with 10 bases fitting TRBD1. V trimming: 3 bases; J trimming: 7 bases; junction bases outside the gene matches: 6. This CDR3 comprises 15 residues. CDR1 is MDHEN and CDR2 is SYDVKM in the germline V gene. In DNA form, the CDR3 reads TGTGCCAGCAGTTTCCGGACAGGGGGAACTAATGAGCAGTTCTTC. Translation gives CASSFRTGGTNEQFF.

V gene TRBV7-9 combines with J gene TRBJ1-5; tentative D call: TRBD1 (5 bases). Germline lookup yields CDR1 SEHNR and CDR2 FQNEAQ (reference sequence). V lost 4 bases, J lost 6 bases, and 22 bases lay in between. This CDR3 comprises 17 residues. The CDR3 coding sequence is TGTGCCAGCAGCTCCCCCGTTGTAGGACTGGGGGTTCAGCCCCAGCATTTT. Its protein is CASSSPVVGLGVQPQHF.

CDR3 sequence (DNA): TGTGCCAGCAGCGTAGGGGCCCAGGTTAATTCACCCCTCCACTTT. Protein: CASSVGAQVNSPLHF. The chain couples TRBV9 to TRBJ1-6; D remains unclear. V lost 0 bases to trimming and J lost 6 bases, with 10 bases between them. CDR3 length equals 15 residues. Per germline, CDR1 SGDLS and CDR2 YYNGEE.

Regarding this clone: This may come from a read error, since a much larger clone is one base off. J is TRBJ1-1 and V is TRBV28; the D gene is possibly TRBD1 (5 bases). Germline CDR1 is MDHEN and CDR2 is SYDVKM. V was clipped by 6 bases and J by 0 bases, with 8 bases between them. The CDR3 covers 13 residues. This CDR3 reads CASSGAMNTEAFF. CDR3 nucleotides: TGTGCCAGCAGCGGGGCCATGAACACTGAAGCTTTCTTT.

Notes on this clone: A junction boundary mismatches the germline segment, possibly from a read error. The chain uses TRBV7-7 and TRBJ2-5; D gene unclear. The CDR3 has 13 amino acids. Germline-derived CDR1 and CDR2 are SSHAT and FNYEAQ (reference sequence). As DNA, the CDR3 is TGTGCTAGCAGCTACTACTACCAAGAGACCCAGTACTTC. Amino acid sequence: CASSYYYQETQYF.

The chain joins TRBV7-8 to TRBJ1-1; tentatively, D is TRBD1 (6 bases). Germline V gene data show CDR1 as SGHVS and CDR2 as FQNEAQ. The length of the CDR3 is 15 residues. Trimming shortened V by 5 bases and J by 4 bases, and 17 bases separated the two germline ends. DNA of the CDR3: TGTGCCAGCAGCCCTCCCAAAACAGGGTCCACTGAAGCTTTCTTT. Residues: CASSPPKTGSTEAFF.

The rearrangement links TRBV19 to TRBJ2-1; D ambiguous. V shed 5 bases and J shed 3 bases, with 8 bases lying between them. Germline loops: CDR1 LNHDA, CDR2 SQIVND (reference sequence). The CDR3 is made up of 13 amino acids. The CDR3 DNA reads TGTGCCAGTAGTTCCGGCCTCTACAATGAGCAGTTCTTC. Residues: CASSSGLYNEQFF.

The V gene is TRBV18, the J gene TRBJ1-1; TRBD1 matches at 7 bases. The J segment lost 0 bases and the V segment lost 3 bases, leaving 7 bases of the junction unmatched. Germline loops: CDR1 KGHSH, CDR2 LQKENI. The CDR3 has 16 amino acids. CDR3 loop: CASSPRTGHMNTEAFF. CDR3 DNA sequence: TGTGCCAGCTCACCCCGGACAGGACACATGAACACTGAAGCTTTCTTT.

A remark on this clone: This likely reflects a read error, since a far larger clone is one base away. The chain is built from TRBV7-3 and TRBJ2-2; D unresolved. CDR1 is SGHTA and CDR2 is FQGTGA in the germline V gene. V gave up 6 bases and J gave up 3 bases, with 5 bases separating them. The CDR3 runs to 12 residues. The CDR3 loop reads CASSYDTGELFF. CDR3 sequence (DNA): TGTGCCAGCAGTTACGACACCGGGGAGCTGTTTTTT.

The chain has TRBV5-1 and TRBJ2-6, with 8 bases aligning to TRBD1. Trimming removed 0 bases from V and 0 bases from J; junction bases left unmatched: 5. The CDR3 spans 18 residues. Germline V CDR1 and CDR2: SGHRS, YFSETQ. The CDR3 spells CASSLGGTGGSGANVLTF. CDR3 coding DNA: TGCGCCAGCAGCTTGGGCGGGACAGGTGGCTCTGGGGCCAACGTCCTGACTTTC. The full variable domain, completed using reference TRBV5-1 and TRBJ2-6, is KAGVTQTPRYLIKTRGQQVTLSCSPISGHRSVSWYQQTPGQGLQFLFEYFSETQRNKGNFPGRFSGRQFSNSRSEMNVSTLELGDSALYLCASSLGGTGGSGANVLTFGAGSRLTVL.